This T cell receptor (beta chain) was sequenced for a study of cytomegalovirus exposure and HLA in healthy donors. The CDR3 has 15 residues. Deletions cut 6 bases from V and 0 bases from J, with 15 bases between. In germline, CDR1 is MNHEY, CDR2 SMNVEV (reference sequence). About this clone itself: Its antigen remains unidentified.

Produced via immunoSEQ multiplex PCR; TCRdb's table is partial and in-frame only. The sample consists of more than 140,000 clones, around nine tenths of them appearing once. Findings and caveats of the study: Within the roughly 120 validation repertoires, first-cohort TCR clusters tended to co-occur, according to a later analysis. Altogether, about 160 TCR beta chains were recorded as cytomegalovirus-associated.

The source of this sequence is a woman in her late teens or twenties in good health and CMV-seropositive. The material sequenced was PBMCs. This chain uses TRBV27 with TRBJ2-7, with D maybe TRBD1 (6 bases). The CDR3 region is CASSFITGSSYEQYF. In nucleotides, the CDR3 is TGTGCCAGCAGCTTTATTACAGGGAGCTCCTACGAGCAGTACTTC.